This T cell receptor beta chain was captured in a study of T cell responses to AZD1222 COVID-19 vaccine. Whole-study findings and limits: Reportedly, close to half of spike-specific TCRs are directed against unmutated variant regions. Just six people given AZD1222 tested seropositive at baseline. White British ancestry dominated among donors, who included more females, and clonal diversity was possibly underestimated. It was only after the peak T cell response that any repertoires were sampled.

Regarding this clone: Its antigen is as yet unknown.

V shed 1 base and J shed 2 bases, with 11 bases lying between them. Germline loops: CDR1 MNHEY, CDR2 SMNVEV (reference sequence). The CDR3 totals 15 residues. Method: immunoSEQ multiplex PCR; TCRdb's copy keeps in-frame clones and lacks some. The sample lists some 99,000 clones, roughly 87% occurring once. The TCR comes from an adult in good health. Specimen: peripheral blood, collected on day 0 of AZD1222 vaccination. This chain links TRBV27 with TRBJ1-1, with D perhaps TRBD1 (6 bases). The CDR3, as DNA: TGTGCCAGCAGTTTATTTGCAGGGGTTAACACTGAAGCTTTCTTT. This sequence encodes CASSLFAGVNTEAFF.